These T cell receptor beta chains were read from a single sample in a study of T cell responses to AZD1222 COVID-19 vaccine. Clones were sequenced by immunoSEQ multiplex PCR, and TCRdb holds only the in-frame ones, with some missing. The profile shows around 140,000 clones, roughly nine tenths of them singletons. This specimen consisted of peripheral blood, obtained on day 0 of AZD1222 vaccination. The receptors here all came from an adult in good health. Both conserved end residues are part of each CDR3. A D gene is named only where the DNA matches it firmly. A row's size may be missing; if present it is once, few, many or a size class.

V gene	clone size	J gene	D gene	CDR3 protein	CDR3 DNA
TRBV7-2	once	TRBJ2-1	-	CASSNSPLGLNEQFF	TGTGCCAGCAGCAACTCACCTTTAGGGCTCAATGAGCAGTTCTTC
TRBV7-7	-	TRBJ2-1	TRBD1	CASSRTGSTYNEQFF	TGTGCTAGCAGCCGGACAGGGAGCACCTACAATGAGCAGTTCTTC
TRBV6-5	-	TRBJ1-1	-	CASTKSGYTEAFF	TGTGCCAGCACCAAATCGGGGTACACTGAAGCTTTCTTT
TRBV9	-	TRBJ2-7	TRBD2	CASSVAAGEGYEQYF	TGTGCCAGCAGCGTAGCGGCGGGAGAGGGCTACGAGCAGTACTTC
TRBV14	-	TRBJ2-7	TRBD1	CASSSGGIHEQYF	TGTGCCAGCAGCTCAGGGGGAATTCACGAGCAGTACTTC
TRBV19	-	TRBJ1-4	-	CASSIAGVAEKLFF	TGTGCCAGTAGTATAGCCGGGGTGGCTGAAAAACTGTTTTTT
TRBV7-8	-	TRBJ1-6	-	CASSLEGPGLSSYNSPLHF	TGTGCCAGCAGCTTAGAGGGCCCGGGATTAAGCTCCTATAATTCACCCCTCCACTTT
TRBV19	-	TRBJ1-5	-	CASSIGNQPQHF	TGTGCCAGTAGTATTGGCAATCAGCCCCAGCATTTT
TRBV12-3/TRBV12-4	once	TRBJ1-3	-	CASSLRGGNTIYF	TGTGCCAGCAGTTTACGTGGTGGAAACACCATATATTTT
TRBV29-1	-	TRBJ1-1	TRBD1	CSVGGQGSLGTEAFF	TGCAGCGTTGGGGGACAGGGAAGTTTAGGGACTGAAGCTTTCTTT
TRBV20-1	-	TRBJ1-2	-	CSAPSGNGYTF	TGCAGTGCCCCAAGTGGAAATGGCTACACCTTC
TRBV5-1	-	TRBJ1-4	-	CASSLRAENEKLFF	TGCGCCAGCAGCTTGCGGGCAGAAAATGAAAAACTGTTTTTT
TRBV5-6	-	TRBJ2-5	TRBD2	CASSFRSSGAETQYF	TGTGCCAGCAGCTTCCGCTCTAGCGGGGCAGAGACCCAGTACTTC
TRBV7-2	-	TRBJ2-1	TRBD2	CASSPTSGGDNEQFF	TGTGCCAGCAGCCCTACTAGCGGGGGAGACAATGAGCAGTTCTTC
TRBV6-6	-	TRBJ1-3	-	CATHESSGNTIYF	TGTGCCACCCACGAGAGCTCTGGAAACACCATATATTTT
TRBV24-1	-	TRBJ2-5	-	CATSDPGQPQETQYF	TGTGCCACCAGTGATCCCGGACAGCCACAAGAGACCCAGTACTTC
TRBV5-1	-	TRBJ1-1	-	CASRQGGTEAFF	TGCGCCAGCCGCCAGGGAGGGACTGAAGCTTTCTTT
TRBV5-1	-	TRBJ2-1	-	CASSLDLGADNEQFF	TGCGCCAGCAGCTTGGATCTAGGGGCGGACAATGAGCAGTTCTTC
TRBV12-5	few	TRBJ2-5	-	CASGLVPHF	TGTGCTAGTGGTTTGGTACCCCACTTC
TRBV3-1/TRBV3-2	-	TRBJ1-4	-	CASSKRGWGSGEKLFF	TGTGCCAGCAGCAAAAGAGGATGGGGTAGCGGGGAAAAACTGTTTTTT
TRBV27	-	TRBJ2-7	-	CASRLGAATYEQYF	TGTGCCAGCAGGCTGGGGGCGGCAACCTACGAGCAGTACTTC
TRBV27	-	TRBJ2-7	-	CASSLSGGGFSYEQYF	TGTGCCAGCAGTTTATCTGGGGGCGGATTTTCCTACGAGCAGTACTTC
TRBV6-5	-	TRBJ2-7	-	CASSPTVTYEQYF	TGTGCCAGCAGCCCAACTGTTACCTACGAGCAGTACTTC
TRBV11-2	once	TRBJ1-1	-	CASSSRPTRTEAFF	TGTGCCAGCAGCTCTCGTCCAACGCGTACTGAAGCTTTCTTT
TRBV10-3	-	TRBJ2-7	-	CAITETGLQYF	TGTGCCATCACCGAAACCGGGCTCCAGTACTTC
TRBV30	-	TRBJ2-1	-	CALQGILKNEQFF	TGTGCCTTACAGGGTATTTTGAAGAATGAGCAGTTCTTC
TRBV5-1	-	TRBJ2-1	-	CASSEGGYNEQFF	TGCGCCAGCTCCGAGGGTGGGTACAATGAGCAGTTCTTC
TRBV7-3	once	TRBJ2-2	-	CASSLIRREANTGELFF	TGTGCCAGCAGCTTAATCCGGCGGGAAGCGAACACCGGGGAGCTGTTTTTT
TRBV4-1	-	TRBJ1-1	-	CASSQGNGNTEAFF	TGCGCCAGCAGCCAAGGGAATGGGAACACTGAAGCTTTCTTT
TRBV5-1	-	TRBJ1-6	TRBD1	CASSYEGTGPSSPLHF	TGCGCCAGCAGCTATGAGGGGACAGGGCCATCTTCACCCCTCCACTTT
TRBV5-5	-	TRBJ1-2	TRBD1	CASSLPGTGVGYTF	TGTGCCAGCAGCTTACCCGGGACAGGGGTTGGCTACACCTTC
TRBV27	-	TRBJ2-7	-	CASSFTGGQIYEQYF	TGTGCCAGCAGTTTTACCGGAGGGCAAATCTACGAGCAGTACTTC
TRBV7-9	-	TRBJ1-1	TRBD1	CASSPQGATMNTEAFF	TGTGCCAGCAGCCCACAGGGGGCGACCATGAACACTGAAGCTTTCTTT
TRBV5-4	-	TRBJ2-1	TRBD2	CASSSGGGRAGDEQFF	TGTGCCAGCAGCTCTGGTGGGGGGAGGGCCGGGGATGAGCAGTTCTTC
TRBV3-1/TRBV3-2	once	TRBJ1-1	TRBD1	CASSARTGNTEAFF	TGTGCCAGCAGCGCAAGGACAGGGAACACTGAAGCTTTCTTT
TRBV7-3	-	TRBJ2-5	-	CATRKSGAQKETQYF	TGTGCCACCAGAAAGTCGGGGGCCCAAAAAGAGACCCAGTACTTC
TRBV15	-	TRBJ2-4	TRBD2	CATSRDVMTSGSLSKNIQYF	TGTGCCACCAGCAGAGATGTGATGACTAGCGGGAGCTTGTCCAAAAACATTCAGTACTTC
TRBV6-4	-	TRBJ2-2	-	CASSDGSTGELFF	TGTGCCAGCAGTGACGGGAGCACCGGGGAGCTGTTTTTT
TRBV30	-	TRBJ1-2	-	CAWSNLGLANYGYTF	TGTGCCTGGAGTAATCTGGGGTTAGCTAACTATGGCTACACCTTC
TRBV6-4	-	TRBJ2-7	-	CASSDSEEGSSYEQYF	TGTGCCAGCAGTGACTCTGAGGAGGGCAGCTCCTACGAGCAGTACTTC
TRBV10-1	-	TRBJ1-4	-	CASSGGTNEKLFF	TGCGCCAGCAGTGGGGGGACTAATGAAAAACTGTTTTTT
TRBV19	-	TRBJ1-5	TRBD1	CASSIYTGGRGQPQHF	TGTGCCAGTAGTATTTACACAGGGGGCCGAGGTCAGCCCCAGCATTTT
TRBV18	once	TRBJ1-1	-	CASSLNGDTEAFF	TGTGCCAGCTCGCTCAATGGGGACACTGAAGCTTTCTTT
TRBV6-5	-	TRBJ2-2	TRBD2	CASSYGTSRTGELFF	TGTGCCAGCAGTTACGGGACTAGTAGGACCGGGGAGCTGTTTTTT
TRBV19	-	TRBJ2-3	-	CASSIFGEGGGGTDTQYF	TGTGCCAGTAGTATATTTGGTGAAGGTGGGGGCGGCACAGATACGCAGTATTTT
TRBV30	-	TRBJ1-1	-	CAWSVPPQQRKAFF	TGTGCCTGGAGTGTCCCCCCGCAACAACGGAAAGCTTTCTTT
TRBV7-8	-	TRBJ1-2	-	CASSLIRLAQKSDYGYTF	TGTGCCAGCAGCTTAATCCGTCTGGCCCAAAAATCGGACTATGGCTACACCTTC
TRBV6-1	-	TRBJ1-4	-	CASSEPGDNEKLFF	TGTGCCAGCAGTGAACCAGGGGACAATGAAAAACTGTTTTTT
TRBV7-9	-	TRBJ2-1	-	CASSSNDPSQFF	TGTGCCAGCAGCTCCAATGACCCCTCGCAGTTCTTC
TRBV4-2	once	TRBJ1-4	-	CASSQTQHVEKLFF	TGTGCCAGCAGCCAAACCCAACACGTCGAAAAACTGTTTTTT
TRBV29-1	-	TRBJ1-1	TRBD1	CSVIRDRANTEAFF	TGCAGCGTTATCCGGGACAGGGCAAACACTGAAGCTTTCTTT
TRBV5-6	-	TRBJ2-2	-	CASSLVGATGELFF	TGTGCCAGCAGCTTAGTGGGGGCGACCGGGGAGCTGTTTTTT
TRBV6-6	-	TRBJ1-5	-	CASSPLDRGSRQPQHF	TGTGCCAGCAGTCCATTAGACAGAGGATCCCGGCAGCCCCAGCATTTT